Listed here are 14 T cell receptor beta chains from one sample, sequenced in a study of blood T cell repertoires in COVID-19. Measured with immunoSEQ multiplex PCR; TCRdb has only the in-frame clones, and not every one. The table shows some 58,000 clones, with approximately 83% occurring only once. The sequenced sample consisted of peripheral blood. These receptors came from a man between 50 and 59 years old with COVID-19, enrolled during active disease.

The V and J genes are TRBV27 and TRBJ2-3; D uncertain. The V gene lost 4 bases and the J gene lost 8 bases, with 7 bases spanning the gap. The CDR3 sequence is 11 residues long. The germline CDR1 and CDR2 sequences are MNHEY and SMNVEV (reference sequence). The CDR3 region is CASSSVLTQYF. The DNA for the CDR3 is TGTGCCAGCAGTTCGGTCCTTACGCAGTATTTT.

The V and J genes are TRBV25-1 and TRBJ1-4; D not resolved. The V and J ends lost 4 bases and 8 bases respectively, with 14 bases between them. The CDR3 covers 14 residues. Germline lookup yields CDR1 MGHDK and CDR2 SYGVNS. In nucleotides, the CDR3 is TGTGCCAGCAGTGGGGGAGGAGCCGGCGAAAAACTGTTTTTT. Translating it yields CASSGGGAGEKLFF. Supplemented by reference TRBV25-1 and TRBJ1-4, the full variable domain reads EADIYQTPRYLVIGTGKKITLECSQTMGHDKMYWYQQDPGMELHLIHYSYGVNSTEKGDLSSESTVSRIRTEHFPLTLESARPSHTSQYLCASSGGGAGEKLFFGSGTQLSVL.

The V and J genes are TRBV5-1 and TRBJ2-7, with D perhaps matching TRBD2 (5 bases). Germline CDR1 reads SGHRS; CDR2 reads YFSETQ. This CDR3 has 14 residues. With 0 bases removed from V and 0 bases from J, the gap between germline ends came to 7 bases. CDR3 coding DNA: TGCGCCAGCAGCTTGGGAGGGAACTCCTACGAGCAGTACTTC. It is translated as CASSLGGNSYEQYF.

The CDR3 protein is CASSAPSRENHEQYF. The CDR3 DNA reads as TGTGCCAGCAGCGCCCCCTCACGGGAGAACCACGAGCAGTACTTC. This chain connects TRBV3-1 (or the pseudogene TRBV3-2) to TRBJ2-7; D may be TRBD2 (6 bases). Germline V gene sequence: CDR1 LGHDT, CDR2 YNNKEL (reference sequence). This CDR3 has 15 amino acids. V was cut by 5 bases and J by 5 bases, with 19 bases left in between.

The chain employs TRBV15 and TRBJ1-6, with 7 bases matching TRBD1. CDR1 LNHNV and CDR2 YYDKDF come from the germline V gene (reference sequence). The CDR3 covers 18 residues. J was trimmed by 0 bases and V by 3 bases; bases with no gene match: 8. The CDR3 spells CATSSGDRASSYNSPLHF. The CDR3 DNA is TGTGCCACCAGCAGTGGGGACAGAGCAAGCTCCTATAATTCACCCCTCCACTTT.

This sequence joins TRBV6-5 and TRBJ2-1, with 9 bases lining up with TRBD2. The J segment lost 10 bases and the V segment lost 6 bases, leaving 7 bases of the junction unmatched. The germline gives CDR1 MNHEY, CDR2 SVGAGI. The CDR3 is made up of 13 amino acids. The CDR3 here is CASSGRGRGEQFF. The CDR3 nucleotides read TGTGCCAGCAGCGGACGCGGGAGGGGCGAGCAGTTCTTC.

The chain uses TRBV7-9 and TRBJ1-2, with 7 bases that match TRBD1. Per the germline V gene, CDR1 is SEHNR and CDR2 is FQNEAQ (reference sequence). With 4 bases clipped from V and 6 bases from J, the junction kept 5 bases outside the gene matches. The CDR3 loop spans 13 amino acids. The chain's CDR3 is CASSSSQGHGYTF. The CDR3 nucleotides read TGTGCCAGCAGCTCCTCACAGGGGCATGGCTACACCTTC.

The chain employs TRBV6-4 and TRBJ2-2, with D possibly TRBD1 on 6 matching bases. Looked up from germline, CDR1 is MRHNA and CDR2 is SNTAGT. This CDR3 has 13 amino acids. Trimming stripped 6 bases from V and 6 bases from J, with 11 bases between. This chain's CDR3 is CASSPNRAGELFF. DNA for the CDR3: TGTGCCAGCAGCCCTAACAGGGCCGGGGAGCTGTTTTTT.

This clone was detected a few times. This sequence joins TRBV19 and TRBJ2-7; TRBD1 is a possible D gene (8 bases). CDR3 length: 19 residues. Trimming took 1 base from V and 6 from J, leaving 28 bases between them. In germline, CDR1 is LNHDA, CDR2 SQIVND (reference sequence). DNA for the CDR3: TGTGCCAGTAGTATAGCCCACTGGTCGGAGCGGGACAGGCGGCGCGAGCAGTACTTC. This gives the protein CASSIAHWSERDRRREQYF.

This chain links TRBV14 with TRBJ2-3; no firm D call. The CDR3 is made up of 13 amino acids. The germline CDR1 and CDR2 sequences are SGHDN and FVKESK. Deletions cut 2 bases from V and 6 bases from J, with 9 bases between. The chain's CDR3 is CASSQHWRDTQYF. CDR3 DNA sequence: TGTGCCAGCAGCCAACACTGGCGGGATACGCAGTATTTT. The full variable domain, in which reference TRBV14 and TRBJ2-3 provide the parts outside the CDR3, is EAGVTQFPSHSVIEKGQTVTLRCDPISGHDNLYWYRRVMGKEIKFLLHFVKESKQDESGMPNNRFLAERTGGTYSTLKVQPAELEDSGVYFCASSQHWRDTQYFGPGTRLTVL.

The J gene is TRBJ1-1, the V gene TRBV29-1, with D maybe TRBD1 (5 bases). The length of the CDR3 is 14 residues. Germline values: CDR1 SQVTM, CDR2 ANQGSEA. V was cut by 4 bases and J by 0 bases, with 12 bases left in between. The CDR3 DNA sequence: TGCAGCGTTGTAGGGGAGGCCATGAACACTGAAGCTTTCTTT. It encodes CSVVGEAMNTEAFF.

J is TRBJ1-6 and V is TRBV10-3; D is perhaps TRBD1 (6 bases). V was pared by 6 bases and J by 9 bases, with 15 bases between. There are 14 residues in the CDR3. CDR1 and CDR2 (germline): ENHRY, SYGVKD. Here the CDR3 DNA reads TGTGCCATCAGCATGACAGGCCGTTCTTCACCCCTCCACTTT. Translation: CAISMTGRSSPLHF.

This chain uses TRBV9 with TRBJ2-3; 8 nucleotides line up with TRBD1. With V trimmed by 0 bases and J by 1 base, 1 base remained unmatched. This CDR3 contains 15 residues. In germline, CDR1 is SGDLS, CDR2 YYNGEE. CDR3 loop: CASSVVGQGTDTQYF. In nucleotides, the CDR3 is TGTGCCAGCAGCGTAGTGGGACAGGGCACAGATACGCAGTATTTT.

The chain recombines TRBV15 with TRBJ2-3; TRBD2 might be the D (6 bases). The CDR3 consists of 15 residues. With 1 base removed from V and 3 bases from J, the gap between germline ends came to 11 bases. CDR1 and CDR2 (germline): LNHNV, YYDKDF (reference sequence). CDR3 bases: TGTGCCACCAGCAGAGTAGGAGGGCCAACAGATACGCAGTATTTT. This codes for CATSRVGGPTDTQYF. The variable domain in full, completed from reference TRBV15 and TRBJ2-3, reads DAMVIQNPRYQVTQFGKPVTLSCSQTLNHNVMYWYQQKSSQAPKLLFHYYDKDFNNEADTPDNFQSRRPNTSFCFLDIRSPGLGDTAMYLCATSRVGGPTDTQYFGPGTRLTVL.